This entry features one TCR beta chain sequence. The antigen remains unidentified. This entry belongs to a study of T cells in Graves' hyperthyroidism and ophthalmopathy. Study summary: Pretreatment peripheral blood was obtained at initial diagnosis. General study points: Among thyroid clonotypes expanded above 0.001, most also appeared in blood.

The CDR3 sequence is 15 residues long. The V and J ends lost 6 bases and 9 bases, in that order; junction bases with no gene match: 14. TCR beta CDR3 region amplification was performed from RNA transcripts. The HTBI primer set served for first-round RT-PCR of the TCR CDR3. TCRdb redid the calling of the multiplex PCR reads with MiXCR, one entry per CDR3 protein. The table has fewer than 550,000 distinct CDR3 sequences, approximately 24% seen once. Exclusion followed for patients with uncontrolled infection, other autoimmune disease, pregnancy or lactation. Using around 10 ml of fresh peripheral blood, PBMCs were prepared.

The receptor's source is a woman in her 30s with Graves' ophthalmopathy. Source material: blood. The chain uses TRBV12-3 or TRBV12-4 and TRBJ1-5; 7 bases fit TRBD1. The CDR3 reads CASSRTGAGDWPQHF. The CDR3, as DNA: TGTGCCAGCAGCCGCACAGGGGCGGGGGATTGGCCCCAGCATTTT.